The clone carrying this T cell receptor (beta chain) was detected once. These data come from a study of control samples from healthy donors and cancer patients. TCRdb keeps only in-frame clones here, not all; method: immunoSEQ multiplex PCR. The sample contains about 180,000 clones, approximately 94% of which appear only once. The CDR3 loop spans 16 amino acids. Germline lookup yields CDR1 LNHDA and CDR2 SQIVND (reference sequence). V was pared by 4 bases and J by 3 bases, with 16 bases between. The receptor was isolated from a young woman in good health. Specimen: blood. This rearrangement joins TRBV19 to TRBJ1-5; D is unclear. CDR3 loop: CASSTTRTLTNQPQHF. Written as DNA, the CDR3 is TGTGCCAGTAGTACCACTCGGACTCTTACCAATCAGCCCCAGCATTTT.